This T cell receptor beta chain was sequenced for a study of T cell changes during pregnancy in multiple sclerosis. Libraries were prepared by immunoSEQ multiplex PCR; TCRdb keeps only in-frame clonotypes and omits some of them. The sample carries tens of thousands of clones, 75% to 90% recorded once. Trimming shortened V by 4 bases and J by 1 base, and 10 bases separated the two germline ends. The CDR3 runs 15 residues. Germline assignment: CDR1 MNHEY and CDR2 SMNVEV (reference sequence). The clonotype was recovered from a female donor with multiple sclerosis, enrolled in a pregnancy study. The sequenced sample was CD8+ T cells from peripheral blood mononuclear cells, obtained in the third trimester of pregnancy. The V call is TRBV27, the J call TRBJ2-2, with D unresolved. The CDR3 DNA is TGTGCCAGCAGTTACAGCCGAGAGAACACCGGGGAGCTGTTTTTT. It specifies CASSYSRENTGELFF.